The clone carrying this T cell receptor beta chain has at least ten counts. This sample was included in a study of regulatory T cells in long-lasting Graves disease. Time point denoted: newly diagnosed GD, antithyroid drugs for less than 3 months. PBMC-extracted RNA yielded the TCR library. Arm-PCR with iRepertoire HTBI primers amplified the CDR3 regions for these TCR beta libraries. TCRdb processed the multiplex PCR reads anew with MiXCR; each CDR3 protein has one entry. This table has fewer than 550,000 distinct CDR3 sequences, around 17% appearing once. CDR1 is SGHAT and CDR2 is FQNNGV in the germline V gene. The CDR3 has 14 amino acids. V trimming: 7 bases; J trimming: 4 bases; junction bases outside the gene matches: 5. The data also belong to a second study, concerning T cells in Graves' hyperthyroidism and ophthalmopathy.

Sequencing was performed on peripheral blood mononuclear cells (PBMCs), taken at new diagnosis, from a patient treated with antithyroid drugs. The origin of this receptor is a woman younger than 30 with Graves disease. The chain has TRBV11-2 and TRBJ2-7; 12 nucleotides agree with TRBD2. CDR3 region: CASTPGLAGYEQYF. In nucleotides, the CDR3 is TGTGCCAGCACCCCCGGACTAGCGGGGTACGAGCAGTACTTC.